This T cell receptor (beta chain) was observed in a study of metastatic and nonmetastatic thyroid tumors. Regarding this clone: Its antigen is undetermined. An end of the junction does not agree with germline; a read error may underlie this.

With MiXCR, TCRdb called clones anew from the PCR reads. The sample yields roughly 7,100 clones, roughly 27% seen once. Findings of the study overall: Malignant thyroid tumors reportedly exceeded benign nodules significantly in TCR beta diversity, with the difference appearing in blood and tumor.

None of the patients had undergone any treatment ahead of thyroid surgery. The CDR3 is 14 amino acids. The germline CDR1 and CDR2 sequences are SGHAT and FQNNGV. The chain uses TRBV11-2 and TRBJ2-2; no definite D call. The clonotype was recovered from a female donor with papillary thyroid cancer or a benign thyroid nodule (not recorded which). Some clones in this sample may be carry-over from other donors' samples. The sample was adjacent normal tissue. CDR3 bases: TGTGCCAGCATCTTAGATCCGTACACCGGGGAGCTGTTTTTT. It translates to CASILDPYTGELFF.